This T cell receptor beta chain was recovered during a study of blood T cell repertoires in COVID-19. Study overall: Some COVID-19 samples were acute and others convalescent; all came from the United States, Italy and Spain. From T cells, B-cell-depleted T cells, or PBMCs came the material, which was cDNA or gDNA.

This clone has a handful of counts. This specimen includes other DNA sequences encoding the same CDR3. In the authors' workflow: The assay estimated nucleated cells by amplifying reference gene primers. The assay was immunoSEQ multiplex PCR, and TCRdb's table has in-frame clones only and misses some. V and J calls and clone size come straight from that table; D and trimming were deduced from the DNA. This sample has a few hundred thousand clones; about 80% occur once, and the top ten carry 6.5% to 9%. The CDR3 is 16 amino acids. The V segment lost 0 bases and the J segment 2 bases; nucleotides outside the gene matches: 2. Per germline, CDR1 MNHEY and CDR2 SVGAGI.

Sequencing input: peripheral blood. This TCR was sampled from a woman between 45 and 60 years old with acute or convalescent COVID-19. The chain joins TRBV6-5 to TRBJ2-1, with 9 positions matching TRBD1. This CDR3 is CASSYSDRGPYNEQFF. CDR3 nucleotides: TGTGCCAGCAGTTACTCGGACAGGGGCCCCTACAATGAGCAGTTCTTC.